What follows describes a single TCR beta chain. The antigen is not known. The data derive from a study of T cell responses to AZD1222 COVID-19 vaccine. Study-level findings and limits: Among spike-specific TCRs, nearly half reportedly target unmutated variant regions. The peak T cell response came first, and repertoires were sampled only after it. Just 5 to 7 people given AZD1222 tested seropositive at baseline.

V was cut by 0 bases and J by 4 bases, with 21 bases left in between. Germline CDR1 reads GTSNPN; CDR2 reads SVGIG (reference sequence). The CDR3 is 17 residues long. Only in-frame clones appear in the TCRdb table, and some are missing; sequencing was by immunoSEQ multiplex PCR. The sample includes under 200,000 clones, 90% to 95% of them seen just once. The receptor's source is an adult who received the MenACWY meningococcal vaccine as a control. The chain has TRBV30 and TRBJ1-1; D uncertain. The sample here was peripheral blood, taken 28 days after the second dose of the MenACWY control vaccine. The CDR3 coding sequence is TGTGCCTGGAGTGTACGAAAAGGCCGCACGTTGAGCACTGAAGCTTTCTTT. It is translated as CAWSVRKGRTLSTEAFF. Based on the CDR3 plus reference TRBV30 and TRBJ1-1, the full variable domain is SQTIHQWPATLVQPVGSPLSLECTVEGTSNPNLYWYRQAAGRGLQLLFYSVGIGQISSEVPQNLSASRPQDRQFILSSKKLLLSDSGFYLCAWSVRKGRTLSTEAFFGQGTRLTVV.